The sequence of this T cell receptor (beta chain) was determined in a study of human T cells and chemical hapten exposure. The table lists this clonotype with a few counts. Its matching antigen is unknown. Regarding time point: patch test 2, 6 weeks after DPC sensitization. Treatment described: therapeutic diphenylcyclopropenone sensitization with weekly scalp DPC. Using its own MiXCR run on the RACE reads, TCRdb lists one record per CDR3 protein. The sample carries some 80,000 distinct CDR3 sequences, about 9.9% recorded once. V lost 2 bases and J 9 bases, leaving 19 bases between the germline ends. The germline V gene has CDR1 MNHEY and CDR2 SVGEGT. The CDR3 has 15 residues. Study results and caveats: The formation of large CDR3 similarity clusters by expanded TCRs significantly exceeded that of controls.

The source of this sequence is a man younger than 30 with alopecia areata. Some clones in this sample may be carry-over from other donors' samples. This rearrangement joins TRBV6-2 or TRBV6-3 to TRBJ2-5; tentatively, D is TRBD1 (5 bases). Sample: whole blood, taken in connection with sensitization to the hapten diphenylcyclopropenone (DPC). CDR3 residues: CASSYLTPGSRSQYF. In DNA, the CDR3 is TGTGCCAGCAGTTACCTCACTCCAGGGTCCCGGTCCCAGTACTTC.